Described below is a single T cell receptor (beta chain) sequence and its context. There is no known antigen for this receptor. The entry originates in a study of T cells expressing NK-cell markers (TCRdb year 2020). With regard to the full study: In sorted CD3+CD56+NKG2C+, CD3+CD56+NKG2C- and CD3+CD56-NKG2C+ T-cell subsets from several donors, TCR beta-chain repertoires were profiled. Seven of the eight sequenced donors were HCMV-seropositive and one was HCMV-seronegative. The eight sequenced donors were randomly selected healthy volunteers, three men and five women. The libraries were sequenced on Illumina HiSeq 2000/2500, MiSeq or NextSeq, producing 2 x 150 bp reads. What the work shows at the level of the full study, not this receptor alone: Those dominant clonotypes were again the most abundant among CD3+CD56-NKG2C+ cells in several donors, at about 28.3-65%. In 5 to 7 donors, the dominant CD3+CD56+NKG2C+ clonotypes were found to rank among the top 10 CD8+ clonotypes and to make up 1.0-7.0% of CD8+ T cells. It remained unclear whether the expanded NKG2C-expressing T cell clones were specific for HCMV antigens.

Sequencing instrument: Illumina HiSeq 2000. The TCR beta cDNA libraries were made using 5'RACE template switching, a step that added both a universal primer site and unique molecular identifiers. Priming for cDNA synthesis came from the TCR beta constant segment, and two successive PCR amplification steps followed. The study's own analysis went as follows. MIGEC was used to demultiplex reads and group the reads by UMI, and MiTCR was used to assemble and quantify clonotypes. Only TCR cDNA sequences supported by at least two reads were kept to exclude erroneous sequences. The tcR package was used for downstream repertoire analysis, with clonotypes matched between fractions based on CDR3 nucleotide sequence plus V segment. VDJmatch was used to annotate antigen specificity against VDJdb, with one amino acid substitution in CDR3 permitted. TCRdb reprocessed the reads and provides one entry for every CDR3 protein sequence; no DNA is given. TCRdb's processing, not the authors', yielded these V and J calls. The sample table holds 400,000 to 550,000 distinct CDR3 sequences. 7.3% of the sample is held by the ten biggest clonotypes.

The CDR3 contains 16 residues, cysteine and phenylalanine counted. The nucleotide record is missing. HCMV-specific IgG was detected in serum with a commercial ELISA kit to determine HCMV serostatus. Ficoll density gradient centrifugation was used to isolate peripheral blood mononuclear cells from blood. The sequenced material came from blood T cells: a sorted CD56 or NKG2C T cell subset, CD4+ or CD8+ T cells, or bulk PBMC T cells (not recorded which). The sequence was obtained from a woman aged 18-70 years in good health. The chain is encoded by TRBV12-3 or TRBV12-4 joined to TRBJ1-1; TCRdb calls TRBD1, which cannot be checked without DNA. This receptor carries the CDR3 CASSPAGFGENTEAFF.